This T cell receptor beta chain was observed in a study of cytomegalovirus exposure and HLA in healthy donors. Study overall: About 82 million unique TCRs from HLA-typed donors were held in an early release of data. Study-wide findings and caveats: In a later analysis, TCR association rates varied by HLA locus: DRB1 most, HLA-C fewest. For cytomegalovirus status, the classifier reportedly gave diagnoses with high specificity and sensitivity.

The CDR3 spans 15 residues. Germline V gives CDR1 SNHLY, CDR2 FYNNEI. Deletions cut 7 bases from V and 3 bases from J, with 19 bases between. PCR employed 60 Vbeta and 13 Jbeta primers. This table comes from immunoSEQ multiplex PCR, and its TCRdb copy is limited to in-frame clones, with some not included. Of 210,000 or so clones in the sample, 76% were seen once. In regard to this clone: Its specificity is not known.

The specimen was PBMCs. This chain joins TRBV2 and TRBJ2-7; D is possibly TRBD2 (5 bases). The source of this sequence is a man aged 18-30 years in good health and CMV-seronegative. In DNA form, the CDR3 reads TGTGCCAGCACGGAGAGGGAGACCACATTCTACGAGCAGTACTTC. Translating it yields CASTERETTFYEQYF.